A selection of T cell receptor beta chains follows, all from one sample in a study of cytomegalovirus exposure and HLA in healthy donors. Data came from immunoSEQ multiplex PCR; TCRdb stores just in-frame clones and leaves some out. The repertoire holds about 89,000 clones, around 84% seen once, with 7.4% in the top ten. Sequencing was done on a sample of PBMCs. The receptors shown here come from a man aged 35 to 55 in good health and CMV-seropositive. Each CDR3 is given with its conserved first and last residue. The order of the fields is clone size, J gene, V gene, D gene, CDR3 DNA, CDR3 protein. The D gene is left open where the match is weak. The listing skips clone size in some rows; elsewhere it reads once, few, many or a size class.

>.|TRBJ1-5|TRBV11-2|.
TGTGCCAGCAGCTTAGGGAGGGATAGCAATCAGCCCCAGCATTTT
CASSLGRDSNQPQHF
>.|TRBJ1-1|TRBV9|TRBD1
TGTGCCAGCAGCGTGGGACAGGCTAACACTGAAGCTTTCTTT
CASSVGQANTEAFF
>.|TRBJ2-3|TRBV5-1|TRBD2
TGCGCCAGCAGCTTGGCGGGACTAGCGGGGGGGTCCGGGGCAGATACGCAGTATTTT
CASSLAGLAGGSGADTQYF
>.|TRBJ1-2|TRBV30|.
TGTGCCTGGATCCCGCGGGGGGTTGGTGGCTACACCTTC
CAWIPRGVGGYTF
>.|TRBJ1-6|TRBV18|TRBD1
TGTGCCAGCGCTACAGGGGACGGTTATAATTCACCCCTCCACTTT
CASATGDGYNSPLHF
>once|TRBJ1-1|TRBV13|.
TGTGCCAGCAGCTTAGGCACAGGGATGAACACTGAAGCTTTCTTT
CASSLGTGMNTEAFF
>.|TRBJ1-1|TRBV5-1|TRBD1
TGCGCCAGCAGCTTAACAGGGGAGGCCACTGAAGCTTTCTTT
CASSLTGEATEAFF
>.|TRBJ2-5|TRBV5-1|.
TGCGCCAGCAGCGCTGGACAGTCGGAGACCCAGTACTTC
CASSAGQSETQYF
>.|TRBJ2-2|TRBV18|TRBD2
TGTGCCAGCTCACCGGGGGGGTCGACCGGGGAGCTGTTTTTT
CASSPGGSTGELFF
>.|TRBJ1-2|TRBV30|.
TGTGCCTGGAGTGGATTACAGGGTAATGGCTACACCTTC
CAWSGLQGNGYTF
>.|TRBJ1-5|TRBV6-1|.
TGTGCCAGCAGGGTGGGGCTAGGCGGCAATCAGCCCCAGCATTTT
CASRVGLGGNQPQHF
>.|TRBJ2-3|TRBV15|TRBD1
TGTGCCACCAGCAGTGGACAGGGAACAGATACGCAGTATTTT
CATSSGQGTDTQYF
>.|TRBJ2-5|TRBV5-1|.
TGCGCCAGCAGCTCCCAAAATCAAGAGACCCAGTACTTC
CASSSQNQETQYF
>.|TRBJ1-2|TRBV19|.
TGTGCCAGTAGTATATTGTCAGGGGCCTATGGCTACACCTTC
CASSILSGAYGYTF
>.|TRBJ2-5|TRBV5-1|TRBD1
TGCGCCAGCAGCTTGGGGGACAGGGAAGAGACCCAGTACTTC
CASSLGDREETQYF
>.|TRBJ1-4|TRBV5-1|TRBD1
TGCGCCAGCAGCTCGTTAGGACAGGGAACTAATGAAAAACTGTTTTTT
CASSSLGQGTNEKLFF
>.|TRBJ2-7|TRBV18|.
TGTGCCAGCTCACCCGCGACTGGATACTACGAGCAGTACTTC
CASSPATGYYEQYF
>.|TRBJ1-3|TRBV4-1|TRBD1
TGCGCCAGCAGCCGACACAGGGGGAACTCTGGAAACACCATATATTTT
CASSRHRGNSGNTIYF
>few|TRBJ2-7|TRBV5-8|TRBD2
TGTGCCAGCAGCTTGGGACGGGGGGTAGCCTACGAGCAGTACTTC
CASSLGRGVAYEQYF
>.|TRBJ1-5|TRBV19|.
TGTGCCAGTAGTGACAGGACCACCCAGAGCAATCAGCCCCAGCATTTT
CASSDRTTQSNQPQHF
>once|TRBJ1-2|TRBV7-6|TRBD1
TGTGCCAGCAGCTCCACGTCCAGGGGGCTCTATGGCTACACCTTC
CASSSTSRGLYGYTF
>.|TRBJ2-5|TRBV5-1|.
TGCACCAGCAGCTCCATAGCGGAAGAGACCCAGTACTTC
CTSSSIAEETQYF
>.|TRBJ2-7|TRBV19|.
TGTGCCAGTAGTATCCGACAGAAGACCTACGAGCAGTACTTC
CASSIRQKTYEQYF
>.|TRBJ2-7|TRBV6-1|.
TGTGCCAGCAGCCAAACCCAGGGGACGTACGAGCAGTACTTC
CASSQTQGTYEQYF
>.|TRBJ2-2|TRBV5-1|.
TGCGCCAGCAGCTTGGACGGTCGGGGAGCCGGGGAGCTGTTTTTT
CASSLDGRGAGELFF
>few|TRBJ2-3|TRBV5-6|TRBD2
TGTGCCAGCAGCTTGGGAGCGGGAGGGCCTGGAGATACGCAGTATTTT
CASSLGAGGPGDTQYF
>few|TRBJ2-1|TRBV11-3|TRBD2
TGTGCCAGCAGCTTAGATGGGACTAGAGATGAGCAGTTCTTC
CASSLDGTRDEQFF
>.|TRBJ1-2|TRBV29-1|.
TGCAGCGTTGTGTTAGCTAACTATGGCTACACCTTC
CSVVLANYGYTF
>.|TRBJ2-7|TRBV10-3|.
TGTGCCACCTCCTCCGGCTCCTACGAGCAGTACTTC
CATSSGSYEQYF